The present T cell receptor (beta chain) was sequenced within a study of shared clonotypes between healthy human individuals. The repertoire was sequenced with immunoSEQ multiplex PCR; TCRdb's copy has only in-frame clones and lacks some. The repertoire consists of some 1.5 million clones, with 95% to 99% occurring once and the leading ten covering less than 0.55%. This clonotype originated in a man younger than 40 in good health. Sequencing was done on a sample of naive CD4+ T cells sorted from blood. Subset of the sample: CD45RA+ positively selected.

The CDR3, as DNA: TGTGCCAGCAGCCAAGTAGGTACAGGGGACCCCTCCTACAATGAGCAGTTCTTC. Its protein product is CASSQVGTGDPSYNEQFF. The rearrangement joins TRBV14 to TRBJ2-1; 7 bases align to TRBD1. Germline loops: CDR1 SGHDN, CDR2 FVKESK. This CDR3 comprises 18 residues. V shed 1 base, J shed 0 bases, and the junction held 9 bases outside the gene matches. The entire variable domain, with the rest obtained from reference TRBV14 and TRBJ2-1, is as follows: EAGVTQFPSHSVIEKGQTVTLRCDPISGHDNLYWYRRVMGKEIKFLLHFVKESKQDESGMPNNRFLAERTGGTYSTLKVQPAELEDSGVYFCASSQVGTGDPSYNEQFFGPGTRLTVL.